Here is one T cell receptor beta chain with its context. The sample comes from a study of OX40 agonist ivuxolimab in advanced cancers. CDR1 and CDR2 (germline): LGHNA, YSLEER. This CDR3 region has 15 residues. V was pared by 0 bases and J by 2 bases, with 10 bases between. Only in-frame clones appear in the TCRdb table, and some are missing; sequencing was by immunoSEQ multiplex PCR. The sample has 65,000 to 70,000 clones; 90% are singletons. V is TRBV4-3 and J is TRBJ1-2, with a weak D call TRBD1 (5 bases). Material: CD4+ or CD8+ T cells sorted from blood, obtained in a trial of the OX40 agonist ivuxolimab. The TCR was taken from an adult with an advanced solid tumor such as melanoma, head and neck, liver or kidney cancer. The DNA of the CDR3 is TGCGCCAGCAGCCAAGAAGGGGTACCAAACTATGGCTACACCTTC. This codes for CASSQEGVPNYGYTF.